These 12 T cell receptor beta chains came from one sample sequenced in a study of cytomegalovirus exposure and HLA in healthy donors. Profiled with immunoSEQ multiplex PCR; TCRdb holds only in-frame clones, not every one. The table shows about 150,000 clones, with 94% occurring only once. Sequencing was performed on PBMCs. The receptors derive from a young man in good health and CMV-seropositive.

Of note for this clone: One end of the junction varies from germline; a read error may be responsible. This chain joins TRBV2 and TRBJ2-3; D possibly corresponds to TRBD2 (5 bases). Germline CDR1 and CDR2: SNHLY and FYNNEI. The CDR3 consists of 15 residues. The CDR3 loop reads CASRDPGFRTYTQYF. In DNA form, the CDR3 reads TGTGCCAGCAGGGATCCGGGATTTCGCACATATACGCAGTATTTT.

Only one count was recorded for this clone. The chain recombines TRBV30 with TRBJ2-1; D is perhaps TRBD2 (6 bases). CDR3 length: 19 amino acids. Germline CDR1 and CDR2: GTSNPN and SVGIG (reference sequence). V was clipped by 1 base and J by 5 bases, with 27 bases between them. The CDR3 DNA reads TGTGCCTGGAGTGAGACTAGTGTTTCTCCACCACCTAAAAACAATGAGCAGTTCTTC. The encoded protein is CAWSETSVSPPPKNNEQFF.

This clone was picked up one time. The CDR3 bases are TGTGCCAGCAGCGCAGATAACACTGAAGCTTTCTTT. Amino acid sequence: CASSADNTEAFF. The chain employs TRBV2 and TRBJ1-1; the D is unclear. V was trimmed by 6 bases and J by 2 bases, leaving 7 bases between them. This CDR3 is built from 12 residues. In germline, CDR1 is SNHLY, CDR2 FYNNEI.

The V and J genes are TRBV14 and TRBJ2-1; 8 positions agree with TRBD1. The CDR3 is made up of 15 amino acids. Losses at the gene ends were 0 bases for V and 3 bases for J; bases not matched to a gene: 1. Germline V gives CDR1 SGHDN, CDR2 FVKESK. CDR3 loop: CASSQETGGYNEQFF. The CDR3 nucleotides read TGTGCCAGCAGCCAAGAAACAGGGGGCTACAATGAGCAGTTCTTC.

V usage is TRBV28 and J usage is TRBJ1-3; D possibly corresponds to TRBD1 (6 bases). Germline V gene lookup returns CDR1 MDHEN and CDR2 SYDVKM. Between the trimmed V and J ends, which lost 1 base and 2 bases, there was a span of 15 bases. This CDR3 spans 17 amino acids. CDR3 DNA sequence: TGTGCCAGCAGTTTATTTCTGAACAGGGACCCTGGAAACACCATATATTTT. Its protein is CASSLFLNRDPGNTIYF. The full variable domain, its missing parts supplied by reference TRBV28 and TRBJ1-3, is DVKVTQSSRYLVKRTGEKVFLECVQDMDHENMFWYRQDPGLGLRLIYFSYDVKMKEKGDIPEGYSVSREKKERFSLILESASTNQTSMYLCASSLFLNRDPGNTIYFGEGSWLTVV.

The J gene is TRBJ1-1, the V gene TRBV5-1, with 10 positions matching TRBD1. With V trimmed by 4 bases and J by 7 bases, 4 bases remained unmatched. CDR3 length: 13 residues. Looked up from germline, CDR1 is SGHRS and CDR2 is YFSETQ. The CDR3 region is CASSRGQGDEAFF. Here the CDR3 DNA reads TGCGCCAGCAGCCGCGGACAGGGGGATGAAGCTTTCTTT. Complete variable domain (other parts from reference TRBV5-1 and TRBJ1-1): KAGVTQTPRYLIKTRGQQVTLSCSPISGHRSVSWYQQTPGQGLQFLFEYFSETQRNKGNFPGRFSGRQFSNSRSEMNVSTLELGDSALYLCASSRGQGDEAFFGQGTRLTVV.

The rearrangement uses TRBV19 and TRBJ1-2, with D perhaps TRBD1 (6 bases). Germline V gene sequence: CDR1 LNHDA, CDR2 SQIVND (reference sequence). V dropped 6 bases and J dropped 4 bases, with 18 bases sitting between them. The CDR3 spans 15 residues. CDR3 sequence (DNA): TGTGCCAGTAGCCTAGACGCCAGGGGCGGCTATGGCTACACCTTC. Translating it yields CASSLDARGGYGYTF.

This rearrangement joins TRBV29-1 to TRBJ2-5, with a tentative D call TRBD2 (6 bases). The CDR3 covers 14 residues. V dropped 7 bases and J dropped 1 base, with 16 bases sitting between them. Germline V gives CDR1 SQVTM, CDR2 ANQGSEA. The DNA of the CDR3 is TGCAGCGCTCCGGAGGGACCGAGCCAAGAGACCCAGTACTTC. Its protein product is CSAPEGPSQETQYF.

The V and J genes are TRBV5-4 and TRBJ2-3; 12 positions match TRBD1. Germline V gene lookup returns CDR1 SGHNT and CDR2 YYREEE (reference sequence). There are 16 residues in the CDR3. Germline trimming cut 2 bases from V and 4 bases from J; bases unmatched to any gene: 5. CDR3 sequence: CASSFPGTGGADTQYF. The CDR3 DNA reads TGTGCCAGCAGCTTCCCCGGGACAGGGGGCGCAGATACGCAGTATTTT.

This clone was observed a few times. J is TRBJ1-2 and V is TRBV7-9; 9 positions agree with TRBD1. CDR1 and CDR2 (germline): SEHNR, FQNEAQ (reference sequence). The junction had 12 bases not matched to a gene; V was cut back by 4 bases and J by 3 bases. The CDR3 has 17 amino acids. The CDR3 spells CASSSVFTGGADYGYTF. The CDR3 nucleotides read TGTGCCAGCAGCTCCGTCTTCACAGGGGGCGCGGACTATGGCTACACCTTC. The full variable domain, rest sourced from reference TRBV7-9 and TRBJ1-2, is DTGVSQNPRHKITKRGQNVTFRCDPISEHNRLYWYRQTLGQGPEFLTYFQNEAQLEKSRLLSDRFSAERPKGSFSTLEIQRTEQGDSAMYLCASSSVFTGGADYGYTFGSGTRLTVV.

The chain couples TRBV28 to TRBJ2-2; 10 bases agree with TRBD2. This CDR3 has 14 amino acids. Per the germline V gene, CDR1 is MDHEN and CDR2 is SYDVKM. The CDR3 spells CALTSGRATGELFF. CDR3 bases: TGTGCTCTGACGAGCGGGAGGGCCACCGGGGAGCTGTTTTTT.

The V and J genes are TRBV7-9 and TRBJ2-7; D uncertain. Germline CDR1 SEHNR, CDR2 FQNEAQ (reference sequence). The V end was cut by 6 bases, the J end by 6 bases, with 12 bases between. This CDR3 has 12 amino acids. The CDR3 region has the DNA TGTGCCAGCAGGGCCCCGCCGGGCGAGCAGTACTTC. Translated, it gives CASRAPPGEQYF. Full variable domain (rest looked up from reference TRBV7-9 and TRBJ2-7): DTGVSQNPRHKITKRGQNVTFRCDPISEHNRLYWYRQTLGQGPEFLTYFQNEAQLEKSRLLSDRFSAERPKGSFSTLEIQRTEQGDSAMYLCASRAPPGEQYFGPGTRLTVT.